This T cell receptor (beta chain) was recovered during a study of beta chain features in type 1 diabetes. Expressed TCRB transcripts were sequenced after all isolated RNA was converted to cDNA. The data were produced by immunoSEQ multiplex PCR, yet TCRdb's version contains in-frame clones alone and is incomplete. The sample comprises about 210,000 clones, about 11% of which are singletons, and roughly 1.3% rests with the top ten. Germline lookup yields CDR1 SGHNT and CDR2 YYREEE (reference sequence). Trimming left V 1 base short and J 3 bases short, with 4 bases between. This CDR3 contains 13 residues.

What was sequenced was central memory CD4+ T cells from blood. The clonotype originates from a man between 18 and 35 years old in good health. The chain combines TRBV5-4 with TRBJ2-2; no clear D gene. The DNA for the CDR3 is TGTGCCAGCAGCTTGCCCTACACCGGGGAGCTGTTTTTT. Protein: CASSLPYTGELFF.